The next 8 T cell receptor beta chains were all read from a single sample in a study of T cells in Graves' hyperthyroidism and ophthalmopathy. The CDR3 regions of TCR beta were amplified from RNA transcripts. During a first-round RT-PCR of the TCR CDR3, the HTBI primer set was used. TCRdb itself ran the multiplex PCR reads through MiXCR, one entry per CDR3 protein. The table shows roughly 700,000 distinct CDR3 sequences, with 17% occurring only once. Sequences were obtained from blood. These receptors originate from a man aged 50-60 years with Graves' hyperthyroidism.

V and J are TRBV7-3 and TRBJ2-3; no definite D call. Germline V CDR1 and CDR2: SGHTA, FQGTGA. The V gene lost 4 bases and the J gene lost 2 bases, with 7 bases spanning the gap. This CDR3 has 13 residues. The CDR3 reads CASSSILTDTQYF. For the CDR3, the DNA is TGTGCCAGCAGCTCCATCCTCACAGATACGCAGTATTTT.

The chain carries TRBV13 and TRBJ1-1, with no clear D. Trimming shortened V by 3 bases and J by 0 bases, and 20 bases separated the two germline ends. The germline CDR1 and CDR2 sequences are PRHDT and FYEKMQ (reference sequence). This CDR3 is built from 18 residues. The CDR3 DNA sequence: TGTGCCAGCAGCTTGTCCGGTGGAAGGGTAGTTATGAACACTGAAGCTTTCTTT. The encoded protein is CASSLSGGRVVMNTEAFF. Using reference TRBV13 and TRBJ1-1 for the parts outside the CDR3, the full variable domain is AAGVIQSPRHLIKEKRETATLKCYPIPRHDTVYWYQQGPGQDPQFLISFYEKMQSDKGSIPDRFSAQQFSDYHSELNMSSLELGDSALYFCASSLSGGRVVMNTEAFFGQGTRLTVV.

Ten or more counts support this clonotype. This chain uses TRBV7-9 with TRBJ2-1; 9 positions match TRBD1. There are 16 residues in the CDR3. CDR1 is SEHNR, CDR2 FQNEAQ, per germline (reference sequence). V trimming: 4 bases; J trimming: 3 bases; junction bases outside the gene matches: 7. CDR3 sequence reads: CASSSIPGQGYNEQFF. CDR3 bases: TGTGCCAGCAGCTCGATACCGGGACAGGGCTACAATGAGCAGTTCTTC.

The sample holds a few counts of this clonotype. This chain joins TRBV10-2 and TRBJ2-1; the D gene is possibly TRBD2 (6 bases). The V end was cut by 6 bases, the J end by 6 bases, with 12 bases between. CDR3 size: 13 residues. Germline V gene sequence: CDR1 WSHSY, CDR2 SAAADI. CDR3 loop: CASRPGLGNEQFF. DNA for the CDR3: TGCGCCAGCAGGCCGGGACTTGGCAATGAGCAGTTCTTC.

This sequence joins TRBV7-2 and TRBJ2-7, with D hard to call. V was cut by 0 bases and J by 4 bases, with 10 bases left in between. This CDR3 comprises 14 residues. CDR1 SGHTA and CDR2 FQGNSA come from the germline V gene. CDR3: CASSLASRPYEQYF. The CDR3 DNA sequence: TGTGCCAGCAGCTTAGCCTCAAGACCATACGAGCAGTACTTC.

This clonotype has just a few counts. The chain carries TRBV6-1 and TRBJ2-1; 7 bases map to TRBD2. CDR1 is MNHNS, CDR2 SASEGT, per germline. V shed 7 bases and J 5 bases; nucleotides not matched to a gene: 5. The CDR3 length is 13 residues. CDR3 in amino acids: CASIERENNEQFF. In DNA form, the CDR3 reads TGTGCCAGCATTGAGCGGGAAAACAATGAGCAGTTCTTC.

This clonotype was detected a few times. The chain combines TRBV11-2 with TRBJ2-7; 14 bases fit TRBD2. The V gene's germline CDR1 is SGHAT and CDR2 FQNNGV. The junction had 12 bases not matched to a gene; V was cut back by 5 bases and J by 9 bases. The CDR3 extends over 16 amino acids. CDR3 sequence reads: CASSDPTSGRAWGQYF. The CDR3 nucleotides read TGTGCCAGCAGCGATCCGACTAGCGGGAGGGCTTGGGGGCAGTACTTC.

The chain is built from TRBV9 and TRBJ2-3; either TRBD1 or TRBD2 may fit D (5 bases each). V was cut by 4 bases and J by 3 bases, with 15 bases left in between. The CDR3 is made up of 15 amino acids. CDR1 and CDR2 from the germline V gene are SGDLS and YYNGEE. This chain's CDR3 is CASSPRGVVTDTQYF. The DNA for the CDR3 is TGTGCCAGCAGCCCTAGAGGGGTTGTTACAGATACGCAGTATTTT. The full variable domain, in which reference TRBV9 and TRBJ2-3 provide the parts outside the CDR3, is DSGVTQTPKHLITATGQRVTLRCSPRSGDLSVYWYQQSLDQGLQFLIQYYNGEERAKGNILERFSAQQFPDLHSELNLSSLELGDSALYFCASSPRGVVTDTQYFGPGTRLTVL.